This T cell receptor beta chain originates from a study of CD8+CD57+ T cells in acquired aplastic anemia. Study-level information: Quantities of DNA derived from sorted CD4+ and CD8+ cells averaged approximately 3.3 ug.

In its sample, this clonotype was seen a few times. Both TCR beta VDJ combination and CDR3 sequence profiling were carried out. Genomic DNA was the template for this profiling. TCRdb independently ran MiXCR on the reads; one entry per CDR3 protein. The sample holds 210,000 or so distinct CDR3 sequences, roughly 53% seen once. For sequencing, patients were chosen who had shown expansion of CD8+CD57+ cells by flow cytometry. CDR1 and CDR2 (germline): MGHDK, SYGVNS. The CDR3 is 17 amino acids. Trimming shortened V by 1 base and J by 5 bases, and 18 bases separated the two germline ends. This chain connects TRBV25-1 to TRBJ2-1; a weak D match, TRBD1 (8 bases). The clonotype was recovered from a human donor with aplastic anemia. The sequenced material came from sorted CD4+, CD8+, or CD8+CD57+ T cells (not recorded which) from PBMCs. The CDR3 region is CASSEFRQGRGHNEQFF. The CDR3 DNA reads as TGTGCCAGCAGTGAATTCCGACAGGGGAGGGGGCACAATGAGCAGTTCTTC.